This T cell receptor beta chain was sequenced for a study of blood T cell repertoires in COVID-19. Germline CDR1 is SGHDT and CDR2 is YYEEEE. The length of the CDR3 is 14 residues. V dropped 5 bases and J dropped 4 bases, with 15 bases sitting between them. Here immunoSEQ multiplex PCR was the method, and the copy in TCRdb shows in-frame clones only, minus some. There are 280,000 or so clones in the sample; around 85% occur only once, and around 2.1% lies in the top ten. The TCR originated in a woman aged 25 to 39 who had recovered from COVID-19. Sequenced input: peripheral blood. The chain has TRBV5-6 and TRBJ1-2; D gene ambiguous. CDR3 sequence: CASSLSPEGYGYTF. The CDR3 nucleotides read TGTGCCAGCAGTCTAAGCCCGGAGGGCTATGGCTACACCTTC. Drawing the rest from reference TRBV5-6 and TRBJ1-2, the complete variable domain is DAGVTQSPTHLIKTRGQQVTLRCSPKSGHDTVSWYQQALGQGPQFIFQYYEEEERQRGNFPDRFSGHQFPNYSSELNVNALLLGDSALYLCASSLSPEGYGYTFGSGTRLTVV.